Listed below are T cell receptor beta chains from one sample, sequenced in a study of circulating and synovial CD4+ cells in juvenile arthritis. The repertoire was sequenced with immunoSEQ multiplex PCR; TCRdb's copy has only in-frame clones and lacks some. There are about 3,600 clones in the sample; about 80% occur only once, and approximately 3% lies in the top ten. The sequenced sample consisted of CD4+ T cells from synovial fluid. The receptors shown here come from a human donor with juvenile idiopathic arthritis. CDR3s include the opening cysteine and the closing phenylalanine or tryptophan. D genes are given only for firm matches. Size values are once, few and many counts, or a class for expanded clones, and some rows have none.

clone_size d_call j_call v_call cdr3_aa cdr3_nt
- - TRBJ2-1 TRBV27 CASSIRTMTYNEQFF TGTGCCAGCAGTATAAGGACTATGACCTACAATGAGCAGTTCTTC
- - TRBJ2-5 TRBV5-1 CASSLDSSQETQYF TGCGCCAGCAGCTTGGACAGTTCGCAAGAGACCCAGTACTTC
- - TRBJ1-1 TRBV6-5 CASSTREGEAFF TGTGCCAGCAGCACCAGGGAAGGGGAAGCTTTCTTT
- - TRBJ1-6 TRBV2 CASSESGRNNSPLHF TGTGCCAGCAGTGAATCGGGGAGAAATAATTCCCCCCTCCACTTT
few - TRBJ2-1 TRBV7-9 CASSPTGGSYNEQFF TGTGCCAGCAGCCCCACCGGGGGCTCCTACAATGAGCAGTTCTTC
few TRBD1 TRBJ2-3 TRBV5-1 CASSSRGQGDTQYF TGCGCCAGCAGTTCCAGGGGGCAGGGAGATACGCAGTATTTT
- - TRBJ1-4 TRBV18 CASSPQGVLKEKLFF TGTGCCAGCTCACCACAGGGGGTTTTGAAGGAAAAACTGTTTTTT
- - TRBJ1-1 TRBV15 CAIQDPAGNTEAFF TGTGCCATCCAGGATCCGGCAGGTAACACTGAAGCTTTCTTT
- - TRBJ2-3 TRBV7-2 CASSINPYRSGTQYF TGTGCCAGCAGCATAAACCCCTATCGTAGTGGTACGCAGTATTTT
- - TRBJ1-1 TRBV10-3 CAIRSDKNTEAFF TGTGCCATCAGGAGTGACAAGAACACTGAAGCTTTCTTT
- - TRBJ2-6 TRBV5-4 CASSRSSGFSGANVLTF TGTGCCAGCAGTCGGAGCTCGGGGTTCTCTGGGGCCAACGTCCTGACTTTC
- TRBD2 TRBJ2-3 TRBV14 CASSPGGATDTQYF TGTGCCAGCAGCCCCGGGGGGGCCACAGATACGCAGTATTTT
- - TRBJ2-5 TRBV5-1 CASSLEGRETQYF TGCGCCAGCAGCTTGGAGGGGAGGGAGACCCAGTACTTC
once TRBD1 TRBJ1-5 TRBV6-1 CASSGGTARGNQPQHF TGTGCCAGCAGTGGAGGGACAGCCAGAGGCAATCAGCCCCAGCATTTT
once TRBD2 TRBJ2-3 TRBV7-8 CASSFLAGQTDTQYF TGTGCCAGCAGCTTTCTAGCGGGGCAAACGGATACGCAGTATTTT
once TRBD1 TRBJ2-1 TRBV27 CASRGQGRGEQFF TGTGCCAGCAGGGGACAGGGAAGGGGTGAGCAGTTCTTC
- TRBD2 TRBJ2-1 TRBV5-6 CASSLGLADNEQFF TGTGCCAGCAGCTTGGGACTAGCGGACAATGAGCAGTTCTTC
few TRBD1 TRBJ1-2 TRBV4-1 CASSQDGATGMASYGYTF TGCGCCAGCAGCCAAGATGGGGCGACAGGGATGGCTAGCTATGGCTACACCTTC
- - TRBJ2-5 TRBV7-6 CASSLGARGRETQYF TGTGCCAGCAGCCTAGGGGCGCGGGGGCGGGAGACCCAGTACTTC
- TRBD2 TRBJ2-3 TRBV7-9 CASSRMTSAKHTDTQYF TGTGCCAGCAGCAGAATGACTAGCGCAAAACACACAGATACGCAGTATTTT
- TRBD2 TRBJ2-5 TRBV5-6 CASSCSGGTGTQYF TGTGCCAGCAGCTGTAGCGGGGGGACGGGGACCCAGTACTTC
- TRBD2 TRBJ2-1 TRBV30 CAWSTTSGGGNEQFF TGTGCCTGGAGTACAACTAGCGGGGGGGGTAATGAGCAGTTCTTC
- - TRBJ2-6 TRBV18 CASSDSQGAGANVLTF TGTGCCAGCTCTGATTCACAGGGTGCTGGGGCCAACGTCCTGACTTTC
- - TRBJ2-6 TRBV18 CASSPRTLVLGANVLTF TGTGCCAGCTCACCACGGACACTCGTCTTGGGGGCCAACGTCCTGACTTTC
- - TRBJ1-3 TRBV4-2 CASSPTLPSLGRDNGNTIYF TGTGCCAGCAGCCCTACCCTCCCCAGCTTGGGCAGGGATAATGGAAACACCATATATTTT
- TRBD1 TRBJ2-1 TRBV7-8 CASSLQGALSYNEQFF TGTGCCAGCAGCTTACAGGGGGCGTTATCATACAATGAGCAGTTCTTC
- - TRBJ2-7 TRBV21-1 CASSKLGGGSGNEQYF TGTGCCAGCAGCAAACTGGGGGGGGGCAGTGGGAACGAGCAGTACTTC
- - TRBJ1-1 TRBV7-9 CASSPDSLEAFF TGTGCCAGCAGCCCGGACAGCCTTGAAGCTTTCTTT
- - TRBJ1-1 TRBV9 CASSPRGGRDLNTEAFF TGTGCCAGCAGCCCAAGGGGGGGCAGGGATCTGAACACTGAAGCTTTCTTT
few - TRBJ2-1 TRBV6-5 CASSRDNEQFF TGTGCCAGCAGCCGAGACAATGAGCAGTTCTTC
once - TRBJ2-3 TRBV21-1 CASSKAGTTSLYF TGTGCCAGCAGCAAAGCCGGGACAACCTCTTTGTATTTT
- TRBD1 TRBJ2-7 TRBV18 CASSPESGGDQYF TGTGCCAGCTCACCGGAGTCAGGGGGCGACCAGTACTTC
- - TRBJ2-5 TRBV5-8 CASSFQQGETQYF TGTGCCAGCAGCTTCCAGCAGGGTGAGACCCAGTACTTC
- TRBD1 TRBJ1-2 TRBV7-2 CASSLPGGMAGYTF TGTGCCAGCAGCTTACCAGGGGGCATGGCTGGCTACACCTTC
- TRBD2 TRBJ2-3 TRBV7-3 CASSKGLAGAGDTQYF TGTGCCAGCAGCAAAGGACTAGCGGGAGCAGGCGATACGCAGTATTTT
few TRBD1 TRBJ1-4 TRBV4-1 CASSQTGLGEKLFF TGCGCCAGCAGCCAGACAGGGTTGGGGGAAAAACTGTTTTTT
- - TRBJ2-3 TRBV7-9 CASSLEQPSTDTQYF TGTGCCAGCAGCTTGGAGCAGCCCAGCACAGATACGCAGTATTTT
- TRBD1 TRBJ1-6 TRBV10-3 CAISPGTASSYNSPLHF TGTGCCATCAGTCCCGGGACAGCCAGCTCCTATAATTCACCCCTCCACTTT
- TRBD2 TRBJ2-1 TRBV9 CASSVSGRDDNEQFF TGTGCCAGCAGCGTTAGCGGGAGGGATGACAATGAGCAGTTCTTC
- - TRBJ1-6 TRBV6-5 CASSYGQLNSPLHF TGTGCCAGCAGTTACGGTCAACTCAATTCCCCCCTCCACTTT
- - TRBJ2-2 TRBV18 CASRQDMSGELFF TGTGCCAGCCGGCAGGATATGAGCGGGGAGCTGTTTTTT
- - TRBJ2-3 TRBV5-1 CASSLASSARTDTQYF TGCGCCAGCAGCTTGGCCTCTAGCGCGCGCACAGATACGCAGTATTTT
- TRBD1 TRBJ2-2 TRBV6-6 CASSSPGTGRTGELFF TGTGCCAGCAGCTCCCCCGGGACAGGGCGCACCGGGGAGCTGTTTTTT
- TRBD1 TRBJ1-1 TRBV6-1 CASRDRAFSNTEAFF TGTGCCAGCAGAGACAGGGCGTTCTCGAACACTGAAGCTTTCTTT
- TRBD1 TRBJ1-2 TRBV29-1 CSVAGGIGYGYTF TGCAGCGTTGCAGGGGGAATAGGCTATGGCTACACCTTC
- - TRBJ2-2 TRBV7-2 CASRGGGIVAGELFF TGTGCCAGCAGGGGCGGGGGCATAGTTGCCGGGGAGCTGTTTTTT
- - TRBJ2-2 TRBV9 CASSVHGGELFF TGTGCCAGCAGCGTACACGGCGGGGAGCTGTTTTTT
- TRBD1 TRBJ2-1 TRBV9 CASRSDRGNEQFF TGTGCCAGCAGGTCCGACAGGGGCAATGAGCAGTTCTTC
- TRBD2 TRBJ2-1 TRBV7-2 CASSKTSGRRSSSYNEQFF TGTGCCAGCAGCAAGACTAGCGGGAGGCGATCAAGCTCCTACAATGAGCAGTTCTTC
- - TRBJ1-5 TRBV2 CASNSAGGTQPQHF TGTGCCAGCAACTCCGCCGGGGGGACTCAGCCCCAGCATTTT